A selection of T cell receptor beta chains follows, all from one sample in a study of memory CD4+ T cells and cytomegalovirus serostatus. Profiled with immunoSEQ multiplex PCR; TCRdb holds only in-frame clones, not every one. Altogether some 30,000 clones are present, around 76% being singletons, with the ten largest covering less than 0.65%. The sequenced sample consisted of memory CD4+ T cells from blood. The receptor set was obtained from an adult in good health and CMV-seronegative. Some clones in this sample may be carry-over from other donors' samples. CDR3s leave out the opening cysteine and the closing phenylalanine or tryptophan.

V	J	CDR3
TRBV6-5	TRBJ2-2	ASSYSNRGELF
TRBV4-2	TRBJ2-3	ASSQPTSDYTDTQY
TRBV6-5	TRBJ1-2	ASSYSFGGANYGYT
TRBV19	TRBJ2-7	ASKRTSASYEQY
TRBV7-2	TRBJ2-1	ASSPSPSSYNEQF
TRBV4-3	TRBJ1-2	ASSQDSGSSYT
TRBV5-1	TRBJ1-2	ASSNSLSGGYGYT
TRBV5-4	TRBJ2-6	ASSPSWGTVASGANVLT
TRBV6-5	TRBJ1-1	ASSYRDSKQAF
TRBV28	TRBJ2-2	ASSLESTGELF
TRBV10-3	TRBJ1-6	AISESPLIPSPLH
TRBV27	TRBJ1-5	ASSLRQGNQPQH
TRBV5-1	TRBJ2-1	ASSLATASEQF
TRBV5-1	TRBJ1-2	ASSQDTFNYGYT
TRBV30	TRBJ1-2	AWRHGGGGYT
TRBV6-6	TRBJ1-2	ASSSLVSDGYT
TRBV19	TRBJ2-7	ASSSVGSLGQY
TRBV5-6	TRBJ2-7	ASSSQSDGKQY
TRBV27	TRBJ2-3	ASSLSIGYTDTQY
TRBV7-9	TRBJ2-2	ASSLATGATGELF
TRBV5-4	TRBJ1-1	ASSLQVGGMGTEAF
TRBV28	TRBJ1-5	ASRPPGQGGVQGNQPQH
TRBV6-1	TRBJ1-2	ASSEGPGLYGYT
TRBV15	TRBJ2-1	ASHSGSGNEQF
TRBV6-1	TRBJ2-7	AIRDSGGYEQY
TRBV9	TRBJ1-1	ASSGDTVTEAF
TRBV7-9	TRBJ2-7	ASSALYEQY
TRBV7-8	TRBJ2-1	ASSFFRGRYNEQF
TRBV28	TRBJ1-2	ASSLSDRNYGYT
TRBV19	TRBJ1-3	ASSARQGAGNTIY
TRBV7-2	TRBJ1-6	ASKGTGLWSPLH
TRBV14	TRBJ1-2	ASSQDWGPSRYGYT
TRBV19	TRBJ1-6	ASSISGTRGSPLH
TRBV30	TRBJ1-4	AWSPRTGYTNEKLF
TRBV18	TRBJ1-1	ASSPSGQGAGAF
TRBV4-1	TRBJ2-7	ASSQELMVPSEQY
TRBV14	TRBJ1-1	ASSQGQGAGIPAF
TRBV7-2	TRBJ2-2	ASSLVVGLGYTGELF
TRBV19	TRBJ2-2	ASRAVWDTGELF
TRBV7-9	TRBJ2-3	ASTRQGVSDTQY
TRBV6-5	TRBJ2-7	ASSSRTGAAYEQY
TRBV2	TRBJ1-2	ASSGSSGGNGYT
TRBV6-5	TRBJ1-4	ASQRGGGSEKLF
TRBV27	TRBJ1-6	ASSFDRGRSPLH
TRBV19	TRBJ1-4	ASSQPGQWGKLF
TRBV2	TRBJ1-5	ASTNSRGSGQPQH
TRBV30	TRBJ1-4	AWSRDRGSRF
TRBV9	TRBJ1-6	ASSAGGQVVNSPLH
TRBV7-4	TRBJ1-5	ASTTGTAGDQPQH
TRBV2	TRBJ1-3	ASSRSGNTIY
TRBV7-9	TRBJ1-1	ASSQNRARNTEAF
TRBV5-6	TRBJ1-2	ASSFERLNYGYT
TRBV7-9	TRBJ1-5	ASSLQDQPQH
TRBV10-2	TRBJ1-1	ASSPQGRNTEAF
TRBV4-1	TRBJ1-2	ASSQEAGTATYGYT
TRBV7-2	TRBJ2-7	ASSPRGYVQY
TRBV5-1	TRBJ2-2	ASLKDGSNTGELF
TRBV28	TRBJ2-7	ASRTGFYEQY
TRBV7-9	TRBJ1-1	ASSSDRDRGRNTEAF
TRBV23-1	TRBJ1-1	ASSQSRRGTEAF